The rows below give T cell receptor beta chains drawn from one sample of a study of T cell responses to AZD1222 COVID-19 vaccine. The repertoire was sequenced with immunoSEQ multiplex PCR; TCRdb's copy has only in-frame clones and lacks some. The sample holds approximately 100,000 clones; approximately 88% are singletons and the top ten take over 15%. Source: peripheral blood, taken on day 0 of AZD1222 vaccination. These receptors all stem from an adult in good health. Both conserved end residues are trimmed from each CDR3. The order of the fields is J gene, clone size, V gene, CDR3 protein. Size is omitted from some rows. Given values are once, few, many or a class for expanded clones.

TRBJ1-2	.	TRBV19	ASSMNSNYGYT
TRBJ2-7	.	TRBV7-8	ASSTFSGIFYNEQY
TRBJ1-3	once	TRBV5-6	ASSFWGPSGNTIY
TRBJ1-5	.	TRBV20-1	SASNRNQPQH
TRBJ2-7	.	TRBV28	ASGKLGTTHYEQY
TRBJ1-1	once	TRBV5-6	ASSQGSTEAF
TRBJ2-5	once	TRBV29-1	SVAPTQETQY
TRBJ1-1	once	TRBV11-2	ASSRRTGVGAEAF
TRBJ1-1	.	TRBV18	ASSPRPLGTGDTEAF
TRBJ1-2	.	TRBV15	ATSRAEAGTVSNYGYT
TRBJ1-4	.	TRBV7-6	ASSLDGTPNEKLF
TRBJ2-2	.	TRBV28	ASSSNSGSDTGELF
TRBJ1-2	.	TRBV2	ASSPLPGSYGYT
TRBJ2-5	.	TRBV5-1	ASSNPPQGEVQETQY
TRBJ2-1	few	TRBV7-8	ASSRYLGLTPGGSYNEQF
TRBJ1-3	.	TRBV10-1	ASRQSSGNTIY
TRBJ1-5	.	TRBV9	ASSVGDRYQPQH
TRBJ2-4	.	TRBV27	ASSTLIAKNIQY
TRBJ1-6	once	TRBV30	AWSVLEAYNSPLH
TRBJ1-2	.	TRBV9	ASSVDPTGENGYT
TRBJ2-4	.	TRBV5-6	ASSLLAGALTKNIQY
TRBJ2-2	.	TRBV6-1	ASSERPGLVTGELF
TRBJ2-7	.	TRBV28	ASSFRQGIAYEQY
TRBJ1-6	once	TRBV7-9	ASSFNRNNSPLH
TRBJ2-5	.	TRBV12-3/TRBV12-4	ASSFEETQY
TRBJ2-5	.	TRBV3-1/TRBV3-2	ASTQGYQETQY
TRBJ2-1	.	TRBV3-1/TRBV3-2	ASSSRQGGYNEQF
TRBJ2-1	once	TRBV7-3	ASSPGTYNEQF
TRBJ1-6	.	TRBV5-8	ASSLEGTGGTLH
TRBJ1-2	few	TRBV29-1	SVEENSYGYT
TRBJ1-2	.	TRBV5-4	ASSQITENYGYT
TRBJ2-3	.	TRBV18	ASSQDRGTDTQY
TRBJ1-2	.	TRBV6-1	ASSEAGQYGYT
TRBJ2-7	.	TRBV18	ASSAPSSYEQY
TRBJ1-1	.	TRBV19	ASIRPTAGGTEAF
TRBJ1-1	.	TRBV3-1/TRBV3-2	ASSVQGADYTEAF
TRBJ2-7	.	TRBV5-1	ASSSDRVKVYEQY
TRBJ2-3	.	TRBV5-1	ASSLDTDTQY
TRBJ2-1	.	TRBV5-1	ASSLTSGVYNEQF
TRBJ1-5	.	TRBV19	ASSLDRDRGNQPQH
TRBJ1-1	.	TRBV2	ASKDGSVNTEAF
TRBJ1-2	.	TRBV28	ASSLSSGSSMPALYGYT
TRBJ1-2	.	TRBV28	ASSSPGSRDYGYT
TRBJ1-2	.	TRBV5-5	ASSLFRETGGYT
TRBJ1-3	.	TRBV6-2/TRBV6-3	ASSYASSGNTIY
TRBJ2-1	.	TRBV5-1	ASSLERGQGEQF
TRBJ2-7	.	TRBV2	ASSEWTGLSYEQY
TRBJ2-7	.	TRBV28	ASSRPGTGTYEQY
TRBJ2-5	.	TRBV11-1	ASSLADRGETQY
TRBJ1-6	.	TRBV11-2	ASSPLENSPLH
TRBJ2-3	.	TRBV28	ASRDGTAQY
TRBJ2-3	.	TRBV7-2	ASSYQKIDTQY
TRBJ2-7	.	TRBV18	ASSPNTGAVYEQY
TRBJ2-2	.	TRBV2	ASKTGTGTGELF
TRBJ1-1	.	TRBV3-1/TRBV3-2	ASSLQRVNTEAF
TRBJ2-5	.	TRBV12-3/TRBV12-4	ASSLKETQY
TRBJ2-7	.	TRBV6-1	ASSEKSGGLPKEY
TRBJ1-1	.	TRBV5-3	ARSLKSGGPNTEAF
TRBJ1-1	.	TRBV29-1	SVRGGQLTEAF
TRBJ1-2	.	TRBV6-4	ASSPQGQDNYGYT